The rows below give T cell receptor beta chains drawn from one sample of a study of blood T cell repertoires in COVID-19. Data came from immunoSEQ multiplex PCR; TCRdb stores just in-frame clones and leaves some out. In the table there are about 210,000 clones, about 90% of which are singletons. Sequencing was done on a sample of peripheral blood. These receptors all come from a man aged 25-40 years with acute or convalescent COVID-19. CDR3s include the opening cysteine and the closing phenylalanine or tryptophan. A D gene is named only where the DNA matches it firmly. For some rows the clone size is stated as once, few or many, or as a class when expanded; others skip it.

clone_size j_call v_call d_call cdr3_nt cdr3_aa
- TRBJ2-2 TRBV18 TRBD1 TGTGCCAGCTCCCCGGGACAGGGAAGCACCGGGGAGCTGTTTTTT CASSPGQGSTGELFF
few TRBJ1-6 TRBV19 - TGTGCCAGTAGTATGGACGGGGTTAATTCACCCCTCCACTTT CASSMDGVNSPLHF
- TRBJ2-1 TRBV19 TRBD2 TGTGCCAGTAGTAACCTAGCGGGAGCCGCGAAGGGGCAGTTCTTC CASSNLAGAAKGQFF
- TRBJ2-1 TRBV28 - TGTGCCAGCAGTTTCCCCCGGCGGAATGAGCAGTTCTTC CASSFPRRNEQFF
- TRBJ2-2 TRBV3-1/TRBV3-2 - TGTGCCAGCAGCCAAGAAAAGGTGCGGGGACCCGGGGAGCTGTTTTTT CASSQEKVRGPGELFF
- TRBJ1-5 TRBV19 TRBD1 TGTGCCAGCAGTATGAAGGGGGCGCATGATCAGCCCCAGCATTTT CASSMKGAHDQPQHF
once TRBJ1-5 TRBV28 TRBD1 TGTGCCAGCAGGTTGACAGGGATCGGTCAGCCCCAGCATTTT CASRLTGIGQPQHF
- TRBJ2-3 TRBV27 - TGTGCCAGCAGTCCTTATAGCGGACCCACAGATACGCAGTATTTT CASSPYSGPTDTQYF
- TRBJ1-1 TRBV5-6 - TGTGCCAGCAGCTTATTACAGGTGAACACTGAAGCTTTCTTT CASSLLQVNTEAFF
- TRBJ1-2 TRBV5-1 TRBD1 TGCGCCAGCAGCTTGGCCCGGACAGGGACTAACTATGGCTACACCTTC CASSLARTGTNYGYTF
- TRBJ1-2 TRBV5-1 - TGCGCCAGCAGCCCGACAGGCGACTTCTATGGCTACACCTTC CASSPTGDFYGYTF
- TRBJ2-3 TRBV5-8 TRBD1 TGTGCCAGCAGCTGGGGCGGGACAGGGAGCACAGATACGCAGTATTTT CASSWGGTGSTDTQYF
- TRBJ1-3 TRBV4-1 - TGCGCCAGCAGCCACCCAGGGACTGGAAACACCATATATTTT CASSHPGTGNTIYF